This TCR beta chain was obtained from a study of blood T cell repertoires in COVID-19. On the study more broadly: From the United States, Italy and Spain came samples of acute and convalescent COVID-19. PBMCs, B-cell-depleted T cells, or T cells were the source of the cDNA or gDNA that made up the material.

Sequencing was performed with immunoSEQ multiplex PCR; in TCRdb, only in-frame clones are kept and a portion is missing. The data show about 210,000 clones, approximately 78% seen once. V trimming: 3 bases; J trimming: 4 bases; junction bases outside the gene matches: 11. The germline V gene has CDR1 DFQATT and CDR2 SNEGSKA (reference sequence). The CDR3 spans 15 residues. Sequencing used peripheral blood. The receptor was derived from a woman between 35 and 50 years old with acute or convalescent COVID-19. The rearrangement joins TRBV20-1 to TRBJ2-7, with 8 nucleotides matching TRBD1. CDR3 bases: TGCAGTGCTAGTGATGGAGGACAGGGCCAATACGAGCAGTACTTC. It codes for CSASDGGQGQYEQYF.